This entry lists 23 T cell receptor beta chains sequenced from one sample in a study of lymphopenia after photon versus proton radiotherapy. Sequencing used immunoSEQ multiplex PCR; TCRdb keeps in-frame clones, though not all of them. The sample lists approximately 22,000 clones; nearly 85% were seen once. The sequences come from peripheral blood, collected from a patient treated with proton-based radiotherapy. These TCRs come from a woman aged 65 to 85 with pancreatic cancer.

This chain uses TRBV7-8 with TRBJ2-7; 14 positions agree with TRBD2. CDR1 and CDR2 from the germline V gene are SGHVS and FQNEAQ. The junction had 8 bases not matched to a gene; V was cut back by 1 base and J by 3 bases. This CDR3 contains 18 residues. Here the CDR3 DNA reads TGTGCCAGCAGCTTAGGTGGGACTAGCGGGAGATTTGGCTACGAGCAGTACTTC. Translated: CASSLGGTSGRFGYEQYF. Looking up the rest from reference TRBV7-8 and TRBJ2-7 gives the full variable domain: GAGVSQSPRYKVAKRGQDVALRCDPISGHVSLFWYQQALGQGPEFLTYFQNEAQLDKSGLPSDRFFAERPEGSVSTLKIQRTQQEDSAVYLCASSLGGTSGRFGYEQYFGPGTRLTVT.

The rearrangement links TRBV15 to TRBJ2-1; 11 nucleotides align to TRBD2. Losses at the gene ends were 0 bases for V and 5 bases for J; bases not matched to a gene: 3. The germline CDR1 and CDR2 sequences are LNHNV and YYDKDF (reference sequence). This CDR3 is built from 16 residues. The CDR3 loop reads CATSREGLADHNEQFF. Here the CDR3 DNA reads TGTGCCACCAGCAGAGAGGGACTAGCGGATCACAATGAGCAGTTCTTC.

The V gene is TRBV28, the J gene TRBJ1-4, with 7 bases fitting TRBD1. The germline V gene has CDR1 MDHEN and CDR2 SYDVKM. Trimming at V came to 6 bases and at J to 4 bases, leaving 11 bases not matched to a gene. This CDR3 contains 16 residues. The CDR3 nucleotides read TGTGCCAGCAGCAGCCTGGCGGACAGGATTAATGAAAAACTGTTTTTT. This codes for CASSSLADRINEKLFF.

As concerns this clone: At one of its ends the junction is not consistent with the germline gene, which may arise from a read error. The rearrangement links TRBV7-7 to TRBJ2-5; D may correspond to TRBD1 or TRBD2 (5 bases each). Germline V gives CDR1 SSHAT, CDR2 FNYEAQ (reference sequence). This CDR3 is built from 17 residues. The chain's CDR3 is CASSLDFRGYSEETQYF. The CDR3, as DNA: TGTGCTAGCAGCTTAGATTTTCGGGGCTATTCTGAAGAGACCCAGTACTTC. The full variable domain, in which reference TRBV7-7 and TRBJ2-5 provide the parts outside the CDR3, is GAGVSQSPRYKVTKRGQDVTLRCDPISSHATLYWYQQALGQGPEFLTYFNYEAQPDKSGLPSDRFSAERPEGSISTLTIQRTEQRDSAMYRCASSLDFRGYSEETQYFGPGTRLLVL.

The chain carries TRBV18 and TRBJ2-1; TRBD1 might be the D (6 bases). This CDR3 is 17 amino acids long. V gave up 2 bases and J gave up 4 bases, with 18 bases separating them. Germline CDR1 and CDR2: KGHSH and LQKENI. The DNA of the CDR3 is TGTGCCAGCTCACCATTTCTCCGGGACAAGGCATACAATGAGCAGTTCTTC. This gives the protein CASSPFLRDKAYNEQFF.

This chain connects TRBV15 to TRBJ1-6; D is undetermined. Germline loops: CDR1 LNHNV, CDR2 YYDKDF (reference sequence). The CDR3 is 15 residues long. The germline V and J ends were trimmed by 2 bases and 7 bases, with 12 bases remaining between them. CDR3 sequence (DNA): TGTGCCACCAGCAGACCTGATACTCCCAATTCACCCCTCCACTTT. It translates to CATSRPDTPNSPLHF.

The chain is built from TRBV14 and TRBJ2-2; D is uncertain. CDR3 length: 14 residues. Germline V gene lookup returns CDR1 SGHDN and CDR2 FVKESK. V lost 3 bases to trimming and J lost 5 bases, with 10 bases between them. CDR3 protein: CASSQGLRTGELFF. The CDR3, as DNA: TGTGCCAGCAGCCAGGGCTTGAGGACCGGGGAGCTGTTTTTT.

This rearrangement joins TRBV7-2 to TRBJ2-7; no reliable D call. Per the germline V gene, CDR1 is SGHTA and CDR2 is FQGNSA. The germline V and J ends were trimmed by 1 base and 2 bases, with 9 bases remaining between them. This CDR3 is 14 amino acids long. This CDR3 reads CASSLGGTTYEQYF. CDR3 coding DNA: TGTGCCAGCAGCTTAGGAGGCACCACCTACGAGCAGTACTTC.

The genes are TRBV7-9 and TRBJ2-7; no reliable D call. V lost 3 bases to trimming and J lost 1 base, with 10 bases between them. The CDR3 spans 14 residues. Germline lookup yields CDR1 SEHNR and CDR2 FQNEAQ (reference sequence). The CDR3 here is CASSFIPNSYEQYF. Here the CDR3 DNA reads TGTGCCAGCAGCTTTATCCCTAATTCCTACGAGCAGTACTTC.

V usage is TRBV7-3 and J usage is TRBJ1-4; the D gene is possibly TRBD1 (5 bases). This CDR3 is 13 amino acids long. Per germline, CDR1 SGHTA and CDR2 FQGTGA. V was shortened by 5 bases and J by 8 bases, with 12 bases between the two germline ends. This CDR3 is CASSPGSGEKLFF. The DNA for the CDR3 is TGTGCCAGCAGCCCAGGGTCGGGCGAAAAACTGTTTTTT.

The DNA of the CDR3 is TGTGCCAGCAGTGAAATGGGAAGGGGTGAAAAACTGTTTTTT. It codes for CASSEMGRGEKLFF. This rearrangement joins TRBV6-1 to TRBJ1-4, with D possibly TRBD1 on 5 matching bases. Germline V lookup: CDR1 MNHNS, CDR2 SASEGT. This CDR3 contains 14 residues. Trimming took 2 bases from V and 7 from J, leaving 11 bases between them.

This rearrangement joins TRBV27 to TRBJ2-2; weak D call: TRBD1 (6 bases). CDR1 is MNHEY, CDR2 SMNVEV, per germline (reference sequence). Trimming took off 6 bases at V and 4 bases at J, with 15 bases between the two ends. This CDR3 contains 15 residues. In DNA form, the CDR3 reads TGTGCCAGCAGAACTCCGGGACAAATCACCGGGGAGCTGTTTTTT. Translation gives CASRTPGQITGELFF.

This clone was counted a few times. CDR3 sequence: CAWSVRQGDQPQHF. The CDR3, as DNA: TGTGCCTGGAGCGTTCGACAGGGAGATCAGCCCCAGCATTTT. V is TRBV30 and J is TRBJ1-5, with 7 positions matching TRBD1. The CDR3 runs to 14 residues. J was trimmed by 5 bases and V by 3 bases; bases with no gene match: 7. Per germline, CDR1 GTSNPN and CDR2 SVGIG (reference sequence).

This chain links TRBV4-3 with TRBJ2-2; 13 bases are shared with TRBD2. The CDR3 sequence is 19 residues long. CDR1 LGHNA and CDR2 YSLEER come from the germline V gene. Trimming at V came to 3 bases and at J to 2 bases, leaving 9 bases not matched to a gene. CDR3 coding DNA: TGCGCCAGCAGCCAGTCGGCACCGGGACTAGCGGGAAACACCGGGGAGCTGTTTTTT. Its translation: CASSQSAPGLAGNTGELFF.

The chain combines TRBV11-3 with TRBJ2-5; D might be TRBD1 or TRBD2, each matching 5 bases. The CDR3 sequence is 15 residues long. V was shortened by 6 bases and J by 4 bases, with 18 bases between the two germline ends. The germline V gene encodes CDR1 SGHNT and CDR2 YENEEA. This CDR3 is CASRPGTSLIETQYF. The CDR3 nucleotides are TGTGCCAGCAGGCCCGGGACGTCGCTTATAGAGACCCAGTACTTC.

This clone was recorded only once. V is TRBV7-3 and J is TRBJ2-1, with D perhaps TRBD1 or TRBD2 (5 bases each). V was trimmed by 1 base and J by 3 bases, leaving 13 bases between them. The CDR3 contains 16 residues. Germline V lookup: CDR1 SGHTA, CDR2 FQGTGA. CDR3: CASSLKGTVGYNEQFF. The CDR3 DNA reads TGTGCCAGCAGCTTAAAAGGGACGGTGGGCTACAATGAGCAGTTCTTC.

The rearrangement links TRBV7-9 to TRBJ2-3; D perhaps matches TRBD2 (5 bases). Germline loops: CDR1 SEHNR, CDR2 FQNEAQ (reference sequence). The length of the CDR3 is 13 residues. The V and J ends lost 3 bases and 5 bases respectively, with 9 bases between them. The CDR3 DNA reads as TGTGCCAGCAGCTTGGGAGTCGGAGATACGCAGTATTTT. This encodes CASSLGVGDTQYF.

The chain's CDR3 is CASSHSEAGYEQYF. The CDR3 DNA sequence: TGTGCCAGCAGCCACTCCGAAGCGGGGTACGAGCAGTACTTC. The rearrangement uses TRBV4-2 and TRBJ2-7; 7 nucleotides agree with TRBD2. Germline V CDR1 and CDR2: LGHNA, YNFKEQ. V dropped 3 bases and J dropped 4; count of bases not matched to a gene: 6. The CDR3 covers 14 residues.

J is TRBJ1-2 and V is TRBV28; D call uncertain. The V gene lost 4 bases and the J gene lost 0 bases, with 9 bases spanning the gap. Germline values: CDR1 MDHEN, CDR2 SYDVKM. This CDR3 has 14 residues. The CDR3 is CASSSAVTNYGYTF. The CDR3 coding sequence is TGTGCCAGCAGTTCAGCGGTCACTAACTATGGCTACACCTTC.

The chain employs TRBV28 and TRBJ1-2; D possibly corresponds to TRBD1 (5 bases). V lost 5 bases to trimming and J lost 1 base, with 17 bases between them. The CDR3 is 16 residues long. Germline V CDR1 and CDR2: MDHEN, SYDVKM. The CDR3 nucleotides are TGTGCCAGCAGTCCCCCGACACGGGGGTATAACTATGGCTACACCTTC. It encodes CASSPPTRGYNYGYTF.

V is TRBV6-6 and J is TRBJ1-2, with 7 bases aligning to TRBD1. With 5 bases clipped from V and 2 bases from J, the junction kept 5 bases outside the gene matches. Germline CDR1 is MNHNY and CDR2 is SVGAGI (reference sequence). There are 14 residues in the CDR3. The chain's CDR3 is CASSQGGGNYGYTF. CDR3 sequence (DNA): TGTGCCAGCAGTCAGGGGGGGGGAAACTATGGCTACACCTTC.

V is TRBV7-2 and J is TRBJ2-3; D tentatively fits TRBD1 or TRBD2 (5 bases each). This CDR3 has 14 amino acids. The V gene's germline CDR1 is SGHTA and CDR2 FQGNSA. Deletions cut 5 bases from V and 4 bases from J, with 13 bases between. This chain's CDR3 is CASSLPGTADTQYF. The CDR3 nucleotides read TGTGCCAGCAGCCTACCCGGGACGGCAGATACGCAGTATTTT. The entire variable domain, with the rest obtained from reference TRBV7-2 and TRBJ2-3, is as follows: GAGVSQSPSNKVTEKGKDVELRCDPISGHTALYWYRQSLGQGLEFLIYFQGNSAPDKSGLPSDRFSAERTGGSVSTLTIQRTQQEDSAVYLCASSLPGTADTQYFGPGTRLTVL.

The V and J genes are TRBV11-3 and TRBJ2-5, with 13 bases that match TRBD2. This CDR3 comprises 20 residues. The V segment lost 0 bases and the J segment 0 bases; nucleotides outside the gene matches: 10. Germline CDR1 and CDR2: SGHNT and YENEEA. CDR3 region: CASSLDSGTSGMGYQETQYF. The CDR3 nucleotides read TGTGCCAGCAGCTTAGACTCCGGGACTAGCGGGATGGGGTACCAAGAGACCCAGTACTTC.